Listed here are 4 T cell receptor beta chains from one sample, sequenced in a study of T cell responses to AZD1222 COVID-19 vaccine. Clones were sequenced by immunoSEQ multiplex PCR, and TCRdb holds only the in-frame ones, with some missing. The profile covers about 120,000 clones, with around nine tenths appearing a single time and 4.2% taken by the ten largest. The sample consisted of peripheral blood, taken 28 days after the second dose of the MenACWY control vaccine. The receptor source for this set is an adult who received the MenACWY meningococcal vaccine as a control.

The J gene is TRBJ1-5, the V gene TRBV18, with D maybe TRBD1 (6 bases). The CDR3 runs 17 residues. V shed 1 base and J shed 4 bases, with 17 bases lying between them. Per germline, CDR1 KGHSH and CDR2 LQKENI. The CDR3 reads CASSPQIEQGGNQPQHF. The CDR3 DNA sequence: TGTGCCAGCTCACCACAAATCGAACAGGGAGGGAATCAGCCCCAGCATTTT. Full variable domain (outside the CDR3, taken from reference TRBV18 and TRBJ1-5): NAGVMQNPRHLVRRRGQEARLRCSPMKGHSHVYWYRQLPEEGLKFMVYLQKENIIDESGMPKERFSAEFPKEGPSILRIQQVVRGDSAAYFCASSPQIEQGGNQPQHFGDGTRLSIL.

The chain carries TRBV12-3 or TRBV12-4 and TRBJ2-5; a possible D gene is TRBD1 (6 bases). The CDR3 length is 13 residues. V was clipped by 1 base and J by 7 bases, with 10 bases between them. CDR3 coding DNA: TGTGCCAGCAGTTTAGGGCAGGGGCTGACCCAGTACTTC. Translation: CASSLGQGLTQYF.

The CDR3 reads CASRWTGDGVGETQYF. The CDR3 DNA reads TGCGCCAGCAGGTGGACAGGGGACGGGGTTGGAGAGACCCAGTACTTC. The genes are TRBV5-1 and TRBJ2-5; 9 bases line up with TRBD1. The germline V gene encodes CDR1 SGHRS and CDR2 YFSETQ. The CDR3 runs 16 residues. Germline trimming cut 5 bases from V and 4 bases from J; bases unmatched to any gene: 12.

The chain carries TRBV28 and TRBJ2-7, with D unresolved. CDR1 and CDR2 (germline): MDHEN, SYDVKM. V was shortened by 5 bases and J by 4 bases, with 15 bases between the two germline ends. The CDR3 has 14 residues. The CDR3 sequence: CASSPPGKRYEQYF. The CDR3 DNA reads as TGTGCCAGCAGTCCCCCCGGTAAACGATACGAGCAGTACTTC.